This entry lists 27 T cell receptor beta chains sequenced from one sample in a study of cytomegalovirus exposure and HLA in healthy donors. With 60 Vbeta and 13 Jbeta primers, the PCR was carried out. Data came from immunoSEQ multiplex PCR; TCRdb stores just in-frame clones and leaves some out. The data hold 95,000 to 150,000 clones, with 80% observed a single time. Sequenced sample: PBMCs. The origin of the receptors is a man aged 25-45 years in good health and CMV-seropositive.

V is TRBV5-1 and J is TRBJ2-7; TRBD1 matches at 7 bases. The CDR3 spans 12 residues. With 5 bases clipped from V and 4 bases from J, the junction kept 3 bases outside the gene matches. Germline V CDR1 and CDR2: SGHRS, YFSETQ. CDR3 residues: CASSDRAYEQYF. CDR3 coding DNA: TGCGCCAGCAGTGACAGGGCGTACGAGCAGTACTTC.

This clone was detected once. The sample holds other DNA sequences that translate to the same CDR3. The chain couples TRBV7-9 to TRBJ1-1; the D is unclear. CDR1 SEHNR and CDR2 FQNEAQ come from the germline V gene (reference sequence). V gave up 3 bases and J gave up 2 bases, with 10 bases separating them. The CDR3 is 14 residues long. CDR3 protein: CASSFGRGNTEAFF. The CDR3 nucleotides are TGTGCCAGCAGCTTTGGGCGGGGAAACACTGAAGCTTTCTTT.

The CDR3 reads CASSTQGFGYTF. For the CDR3, the DNA is TGTGCCAGTAGTACACAGGGCTTTGGCTACACCTTC. This rearrangement joins TRBV19 to TRBJ1-2, with D possibly matching TRBD1 (6 bases). The CDR3 sequence is 12 residues long. Germline V CDR1 and CDR2: LNHDA, SQIVND (reference sequence). V was shortened by 4 bases and J by 7 bases, with 10 bases between the two germline ends.

V is TRBV28 and J is TRBJ1-6; D uncertain. Germline CDR1 MDHEN, CDR2 SYDVKM. V shed 3 bases and J shed 8 bases, with 17 bases lying between them. The CDR3 has 16 residues. As DNA, the CDR3 is TGTGCCAGCAGTTTTGTGTCGGGGTCGGCGGATTCACCCCTCCACTTT. It translates to CASSFVSGSADSPLHF. The full variable domain, rest sourced from reference TRBV28 and TRBJ1-6, is DVKVTQSSRYLVKRTGEKVFLECVQDMDHENMFWYRQDPGLGLRLIYFSYDVKMKEKGDIPEGYSVSREKKERFSLILESASTNQTSMYLCASSFVSGSADSPLHFGNGTRLTVT.

This rearrangement joins TRBV4-2 to TRBJ1-1; D is ambiguous. Trimming shortened V by 0 bases and J by 8 bases, and 10 bases separated the two germline ends. Germline values: CDR1 LGHNA, CDR2 YNFKEQ. This CDR3 is built from 13 residues. The CDR3 DNA follows: TGTGCCAGCAGCCAAGATGGAGGGCGGGAAGCTTTCTTT. This gives the protein CASSQDGGREAFF.

The J gene is TRBJ2-7, the V gene TRBV5-1; 8 positions match TRBD1. Trimming removed 2 bases from V and 2 bases from J; junction bases left unmatched: 15. Germline CDR1 is SGHRS and CDR2 is YFSETQ. This CDR3 region has 18 residues. CDR3 region: CASSLMGQGAHGAYEQYF. For the CDR3, the DNA is TGCGCCAGCAGCTTAATGGGCCAGGGGGCGCATGGCGCCTACGAGCAGTACTTC.

This chain connects TRBV7-9 to TRBJ2-1; 9 positions agree with TRBD2. This CDR3 is 18 amino acids long. The germline V gene encodes CDR1 SEHNR and CDR2 FQNEAQ (reference sequence). The V gene end was trimmed by 1 base and the J gene end by 7 bases; junction bases not matched to a gene: 14. CDR3 bases: TGTGCCAGCAGCTTAGAGAAACTACTGGGACTAGCTAGGAATGAGCAGTTCTTC. Its protein product is CASSLEKLLGLARNEQFF. Based on the CDR3 plus reference TRBV7-9 and TRBJ2-1, the full variable domain is DTGVSQNPRHKITKRGQNVTFRCDPISEHNRLYWYRQTLGQGPEFLTYFQNEAQLEKSRLLSDRFSAERPKGSFSTLEIQRTEQGDSAMYLCASSLEKLLGLARNEQFFGPGTRLTVL.

The rearrangement uses TRBV29-1 and TRBJ2-3, with a possible D match to TRBD1 (6 bases). The CDR3 is 14 residues long. V was trimmed by 6 bases and J by 0 bases, leaving 13 bases between them. The germline CDR1 and CDR2 sequences are SQVTM and ANQGSEA. The CDR3 here is CSVGTHTSTDTQYF. In DNA form, the CDR3 reads TGCAGCGTCGGGACACATACTAGCACAGATACGCAGTATTTT.

This clone has just a few counts. This rearrangement joins TRBV28 to TRBJ2-1; perhaps TRBD2 as D (6 bases). CDR3 size: 14 residues. Trimming took 8 bases from V and 2 from J, leaving 13 bases between them. Germline V CDR1 and CDR2: MDHEN, SYDVKM. In nucleotides, the CDR3 is TGTGCCAGCGGCGTCGGGGGACCCTACAATGAGCAGTTCTTC. Residues: CASGVGGPYNEQFF.

This chain uses TRBV10-3 with TRBJ2-7, with 10 bases that match TRBD1. The CDR3 runs to 14 residues. Trimming removed 6 bases from V and 1 base from J; junction bases left unmatched: 3. Germline V CDR1 and CDR2: ENHRY, SYGVKD. The CDR3 region is CAISGDRGSYEQYF. The CDR3, as DNA: TGTGCCATCAGCGGGGACAGGGGTTCCTACGAGCAGTACTTC.

The chain links TRBV14 to TRBJ2-7; D gene ambiguous. The V gene lost 1 base and the J gene lost 2 bases, with 9 bases spanning the gap. Germline values: CDR1 SGHDN, CDR2 FVKESK. The CDR3 has 14 amino acids. The chain's CDR3 is CASSQGVVPYEQYF. CDR3 nucleotide sequence: TGTGCCAGCAGCCAAGGAGTGGTTCCCTACGAGCAGTACTTC.

This chain joins TRBV4-1 and TRBJ1-6; TRBD1 matches at 9 bases. CDR3 length: 15 residues. With 3 bases clipped from V and 9 bases from J, the junction kept 6 bases outside the gene matches. CDR1 and CDR2 from the germline V gene are MGHRA and YSYEKL. This chain's CDR3 is CASSHQGTGSSPLHF. The CDR3 DNA reads as TGCGCCAGCAGCCACCAGGGGACAGGGAGTTCACCCCTCCACTTT.

This sequence joins TRBV2 and TRBJ2-5; no clear D. Trimming removed 3 bases at V and 4 bases at J, with 15 bases between. Germline V gene sequence: CDR1 SNHLY, CDR2 FYNNEI. CDR3 length: 15 residues. CDR3 amino acids: CASSDTLVLGETQYF. Written as DNA, the CDR3 is TGTGCCAGCAGTGATACTTTAGTGCTAGGAGAGACCCAGTACTTC. Full variable domain (outside the CDR3, taken from reference TRBV2 and TRBJ2-5): EPEVTQTPSHQVTQMGQEVILRCVPISNHLYFYWYRQILGQKVEFLVSFYNNEISEKSEIFDDQFSVERPDGSNFTLKIRSTKLEDSAMYFCASSDTLVLGETQYFGPGTRLLVL.

The chain uses TRBV6-1 and TRBJ1-2, with D perhaps TRBD1 (5 bases). The ends were cut back, 6 bases at V and 8 bases at J, with 16 bases in the middle. This CDR3 spans 13 amino acids. Germline CDR1 reads MNHNS; CDR2 reads SASEGT. DNA for the CDR3: TGTGCCAGCAGGTTCAGGGCCGAGAACGGCTACACCTTC. It codes for CASRFRAENGYTF.

V gene TRBV18 combines with J gene TRBJ1-2, with 7 positions matching TRBD1. Trimming cost V 0 bases and J 3 bases; bases outside gene matches: 10. This CDR3 comprises 17 residues. The germline V gene encodes CDR1 KGHSH and CDR2 LQKENI. The CDR3, as DNA: TGTGCCAGCTCACCACCGTTGGCTCCCAGGGGGGACTATGGCTACACCTTC. Translated, it gives CASSPPLAPRGDYGYTF. Full variable domain (missing parts from reference TRBV18 and TRBJ1-2): NAGVMQNPRHLVRRRGQEARLRCSPMKGHSHVYWYRQLPEEGLKFMVYLQKENIIDESGMPKERFSAEFPKEGPSILRIQQVVRGDSAAYFCASSPPLAPRGDYGYTFGSGTRLTVV.

The V gene is TRBV19, the J gene TRBJ2-1; perhaps TRBD2 as D (6 bases). Germline CDR1 and CDR2: LNHDA and SQIVND (reference sequence). There are 14 residues in the CDR3. V lost 5 bases and J lost 4, with 12 bases in between. The DNA of the CDR3 is TGTGCCAGTAGTCCTTGGGACTCTTACAATGAGCAGTTCTTC. Translated, it gives CASSPWDSYNEQFF.

V gene TRBV28 combines with J gene TRBJ1-2, with D tentatively TRBD1 (6 bases). V shed 5 bases and J shed 3 bases, with 13 bases lying between them. The CDR3 contains 14 residues. The germline V gene encodes CDR1 MDHEN and CDR2 SYDVKM. The CDR3, as DNA: TGTGCCAGCAGTCCCAACAGGGTATACTATGGCTACACCTTC. Protein product: CASSPNRVYYGYTF.

The CDR3 is CASSVQSGTEAFF. DNA of the CDR3: TGTGCCAGCAGCGTGCAGTCGGGCACTGAAGCTTTCTTT. This chain connects TRBV9 to TRBJ1-1, with D hard to call. CDR3 length: 13 amino acids. V was trimmed by 2 bases and J by 4 bases, leaving 9 bases between them. The germline V gene encodes CDR1 SGDLS and CDR2 YYNGEE.

This chain uses TRBV10-1 with TRBJ1-1; the D gene is possibly TRBD1 (5 bases). This CDR3 region has 13 residues. V was shortened by 4 bases and J by 0 bases, with 6 bases between the two germline ends. Per germline, CDR1 WNHNN and CDR2 SYGVQD (reference sequence). CDR3 sequence: CASSGRVNTEAFF. The CDR3 nucleotides are TGCGCCAGCAGTGGCAGGGTGAACACTGAAGCTTTCTTT.

The chain uses TRBV30 and TRBJ1-1, with D tentatively TRBD1 (5 bases). The V end was cut by 3 bases, the J end by 4 bases, with 15 bases between. The CDR3 sequence is 14 residues long. From germline, CDR1 is GTSNPN and CDR2 SVGIG (reference sequence). The CDR3 DNA follows: TGTGCCTGGAGAATTCAGGGTGCGAGCACTGAAGCTTTCTTT. The encoded protein is CAWRIQGASTEAFF. Filled out from reference TRBV30 and TRBJ1-1, the complete variable domain reads SQTIHQWPATLVQPVGSPLSLECTVEGTSNPNLYWYRQAAGRGLQLLFYSVGIGQISSEVPQNLSASRPQDRQFILSSKKLLLSDSGFYLCAWRIQGASTEAFFGQGTRLTVV.

The chain is built from TRBV5-5 and TRBJ2-1, with TRBD1 matching 7 bases. The CDR3 is made up of 12 amino acids. V was pared by 5 bases and J by 5 bases, with 1 base of the junction left unmatched. Germline CDR1 and CDR2: SGHKS and YYEKEE (reference sequence). CDR3: CASRTGNNEQFF. For the CDR3, the DNA is TGTGCCAGCAGGACAGGGAACAATGAGCAGTTCTTC. Full variable domain (outside the CDR3, taken from reference TRBV5-5 and TRBJ2-1): DAGVTQSPTHLIKTRGQQVTLRCSPISGHKSVSWYQQVLGQGPQFIFQYYEKEERGRGNFPDRFSARQFPNYSSELNVNALLLGDSALYLCASRTGNNEQFFGPGTRLTVL.

V is TRBV27 and J is TRBJ1-2, with 8 bases identical to TRBD1. V trimming: 5 bases; J trimming: 3 bases; junction bases outside the gene matches: 8. CDR3 length equals 15 residues. The germline gives CDR1 MNHEY, CDR2 SMNVEV (reference sequence). CDR3 bases: TGTGCCAGCAGTCAGGACAGGGCGGGGGACTATGGCTACACCTTC. Translating gives CASSQDRAGDYGYTF.

The J gene is TRBJ2-7, the V gene TRBV4-2; D not certain. V was clipped by 0 bases and J by 6 bases, with 12 bases between them. The CDR3 length is 14 residues. Germline CDR1 is LGHNA and CDR2 is YNFKEQ. The CDR3 sequence: CASSQDEVGGEQYF. The CDR3 region has the DNA TGTGCCAGCAGCCAAGATGAGGTCGGTGGCGAGCAGTACTTC.

The gene calls are TRBV7-8 and TRBJ1-5, with D possibly matching TRBD1 (6 bases). Trimming stripped 1 base from V and 1 base from J, with 20 bases between. Germline-derived CDR1 and CDR2 are SGHVS and FQNEAQ. This CDR3 is 19 amino acids long. CDR3 coding DNA: TGTGCCAGCAGCTTAGGATCGGGGGGCGGCTGGAGCAGCAATCAGCCCCAGCATTTT. Amino acid sequence: CASSLGSGGGWSSNQPQHF.

V gene TRBV28 combines with J gene TRBJ1-5, with 10 bases lining up with TRBD1. The CDR3 sequence is 16 residues long. The trim removed 6 bases at V and 2 bases at J, leaving 7 bases unmatched. Per germline, CDR1 MDHEN and CDR2 SYDVKM. The CDR3: CASRPTGQGGNQPQHF. Here the CDR3 DNA reads TGTGCCAGCAGACCAACCGGACAGGGGGGCAATCAGCCCCAGCATTTT.

Worth noting for this clone: A read error may account for a junction end that differs from germline. This chain connects TRBV4-1 to TRBJ1-3; 7 bases match TRBD1. Germline loops: CDR1 MGHRA, CDR2 YSYEKL. The CDR3 is 16 residues long. The CDR3 nucleotides are TGCGCCAGCAGCCAAACCCGGGACAGCTCTGGAAGCACCATATATTTT. This translates into CASSQTRDSSGSTIYF.

The chain carries TRBV2 and TRBJ1-3; D unclear. CDR1 and CDR2 (germline): SNHLY, FYNNEI. This CDR3 contains 15 residues. With 7 bases removed from V and 0 bases from J, the gap between germline ends came to 13 bases. The CDR3 DNA reads TGTGCCAGCAAAGTCGACACAAGCTCTGGAAACACCATATATTTT. This gives the protein CASKVDTSSGNTIYF.